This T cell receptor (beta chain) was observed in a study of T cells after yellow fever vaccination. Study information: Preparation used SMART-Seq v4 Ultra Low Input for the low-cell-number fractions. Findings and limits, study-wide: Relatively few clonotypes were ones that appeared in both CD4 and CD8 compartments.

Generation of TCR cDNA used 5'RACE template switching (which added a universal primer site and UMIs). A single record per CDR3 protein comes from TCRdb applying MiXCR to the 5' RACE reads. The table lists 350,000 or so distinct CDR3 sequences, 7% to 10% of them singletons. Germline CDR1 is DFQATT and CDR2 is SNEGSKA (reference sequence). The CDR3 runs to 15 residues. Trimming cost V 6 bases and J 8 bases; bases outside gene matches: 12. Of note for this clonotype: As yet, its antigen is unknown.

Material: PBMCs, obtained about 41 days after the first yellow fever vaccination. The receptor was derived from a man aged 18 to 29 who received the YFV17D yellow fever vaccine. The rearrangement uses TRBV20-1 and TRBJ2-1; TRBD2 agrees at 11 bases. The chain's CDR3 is CSAPSLAGGQDEQFF. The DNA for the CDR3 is TGCAGTGCCCCTTCGCTAGCGGGGGGCCAAGATGAGCAGTTCTTC.